This T cell receptor beta chain was captured in a study of cytomegalovirus exposure and HLA in healthy donors. 60 Vbeta and 13 Jbeta primers were used in PCR. Sequenced by immunoSEQ multiplex PCR; TCRdb stores in-frame clones only, minus some. The sample contains about 120,000 clones, approximately 80% of which appear only once. Study findings and constraints: Cytomegalovirus status was reportedly diagnosed by the classifier with high specificity and sensitivity.

Trimming left V 2 bases short and J 7 bases short, with 19 bases between. The CDR3 is 15 residues long. Per germline, CDR1 SGHNT and CDR2 YYREEE (reference sequence). Remarks on this clone: Its specificity is unknown.

The sequence was obtained from a man younger than 40 in good health and CMV-seropositive. This sequence joins TRBV5-4 and TRBJ2-7; possible D gene TRBD1, 6 bases. Sequenced material: PBMCs. CDR3 sequence: CASSLLTGGFREQYF. In DNA, the CDR3 is TGTGCCAGCAGCTTACTGACAGGCGGGTTTCGGGAGCAGTACTTC.